This T cell receptor beta chain was identified in a study of T cells in localized non-small cell lung cancer. Study conclusions and caveats: In adjacent lung appeared a median approximately 57 of the top 100 tumor clones.

In the case of this clone: Its antigen is still unknown.

This CDR3 comprises 13 residues. Trimming removed 9 bases from V and 4 bases from J; junction bases left unmatched: 1. CDR1 MDHEN and CDR2 SYDVKM come from the germline V gene. TCRdb keeps only in-frame clones here, not all; method: immunoSEQ multiplex PCR. The repertoire consists of about 40,000 clones, with 86% occurring once and the leading ten covering 5.5% to 6.5%. The sequencing here drew on peripheral blood, taken before any cancer treatment. The rearrangement links TRBV28 to TRBJ2-2, with TRBD2 identical over 11 bases. The origin of this receptor is a man between 40 and 70 years old with stage I lung adenocarcinoma. CDR3 DNA: TGTGCCAGTAGCGGGGGGGGCACCGGGGAGCTGTTTTTT. Translating it yields CASSGGGTGELFF.